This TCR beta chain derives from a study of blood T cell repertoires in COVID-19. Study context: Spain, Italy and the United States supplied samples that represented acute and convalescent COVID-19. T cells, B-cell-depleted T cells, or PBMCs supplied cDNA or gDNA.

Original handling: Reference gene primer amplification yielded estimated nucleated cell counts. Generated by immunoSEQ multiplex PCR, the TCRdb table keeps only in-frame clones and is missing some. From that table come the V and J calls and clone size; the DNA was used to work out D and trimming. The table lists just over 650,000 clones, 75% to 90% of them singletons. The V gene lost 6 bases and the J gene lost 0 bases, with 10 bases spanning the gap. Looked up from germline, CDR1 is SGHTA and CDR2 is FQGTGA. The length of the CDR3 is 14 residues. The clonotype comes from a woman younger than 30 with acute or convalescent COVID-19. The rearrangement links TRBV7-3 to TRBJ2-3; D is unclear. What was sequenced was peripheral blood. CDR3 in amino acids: CASRFGASTDTQYF. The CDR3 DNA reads TGTGCCAGCAGATTCGGAGCGAGCACAGATACGCAGTATTTT.